The 14 T cell receptor beta chains given below trace back to one sample, sequenced in a study of T cell clonotyping in hematopoietic cell transplantation (dated by TCRdb to the early 2020s). The protocol used for the library was the immunoSEQ multiplex PCR assay. Not all clones reach the TCRdb copy of this immuneACCESS table, which keeps in-frame sequences only. Checked studies attribute under half of the gap to unresolved V genes and leave the rest unexplained. For this sample the table gives some 76,000 clones, of which about 95% were detected only once. Jointly, the top ten make up roughly 1.5% of the sample. In light of the paper, this sample's time point label describes: recipient sample about 28 days before transplant, after cytoreduction. Specimen: peripheral blood mononuclear cells, collected before stem cell transplant. These receptors were taken from a woman aged 45-60 years with acute myeloid leukemia. Some clones in this sample may be carry-over from other donors' samples.

This chain connects TRBV28 to TRBJ1-1; D is unclear. The CDR3 is 11 residues long. Germline assignment: CDR1 MDHEN and CDR2 SYDVKM. The germline V and J ends were trimmed by 7 bases and 7 bases, with 10 bases remaining between them. CDR3 sequence: CASTLQSEAFF. As DNA, the CDR3 is TGTGCCAGCACTCTTCAGAGTGAAGCTTTCTTT.

The chain recombines TRBV6-5 with TRBJ2-4; D ambiguous. Per the germline V gene, CDR1 is MNHEY and CDR2 is SVGAGI. This CDR3 comprises 14 residues. The germline V and J ends were trimmed by 6 bases and 2 bases, with 11 bases remaining between them. CDR3 in DNA: TGTGCCAGCAGCTCTCCGTTGACCAAAAACATTCAGTACTTC. As protein: CASSSPLTKNIQYF.

This chain joins TRBV30 and TRBJ1-2; tentative D call: TRBD1 (5 bases). The CDR3 is 18 amino acids. Germline V gene data show CDR1 as GTSNPN and CDR2 as SVGIG (reference sequence). Trimming removed 0 bases from V and 5 bases from J, with 25 bases in between. The CDR3 region has the DNA TGTGCCTGGAGTGTACATGGTGGACAAGGGCAGACTGGATATGGCTACACCTTC. It codes for CAWSVHGGQGQTGYGYTF.

This chain uses TRBV19 with TRBJ2-6, with no clear D. Per germline, CDR1 LNHDA and CDR2 SQIVND (reference sequence). Trimming left V 3 bases short and J 0 bases short, with 9 bases between. The CDR3 sequence is 16 residues long. The CDR3 sequence: CASSMSTGSGANVLTF. The CDR3 nucleotides are TGTGCCAGTAGTATGTCCACGGGCTCTGGGGCCAACGTCCTGACTTTC.

V gene TRBV5-1 combines with J gene TRBJ1-1; TRBD1 aligns across 7 bases. Looked up from germline, CDR1 is SGHRS and CDR2 is YFSETQ. V shed 5 bases and J 2 bases; nucleotides not matched to a gene: 15. The CDR3 contains 17 residues. DNA for the CDR3: TGCGCCAGCAGTTCTACAACCCAGGGGGGATCTAACACTGAAGCTTTCTTT. This sequence encodes CASSSTTQGGSNTEAFF.

The chain joins TRBV11-2 to TRBJ2-5; TRBD1 might be the D (5 bases). This CDR3 has 16 amino acids. V was trimmed by 1 base and J by 6 bases, leaving 18 bases between them. CDR1 SGHAT and CDR2 FQNNGV come from the germline V gene. The CDR3 region is CASSLVPKWTPQTQYF. CDR3 nucleotides: TGTGCCAGCAGCTTAGTCCCAAAATGGACACCTCAGACCCAGTACTTC.

As DNA, the CDR3 is TGTGCCAGTCACGATAGCCCTTCCCACAAGCAGTACTTC. Protein sequence: CASHDSPSHKQYF. The chain recombines TRBV6-1 with TRBJ2-7; no firm D call. Per germline, CDR1 MNHNS and CDR2 SASEGT. Trimming took 9 bases from V and 8 from J, leaving 20 bases between them. CDR3 length: 13 residues.

V usage is TRBV15 and J usage is TRBJ1-1, with TRBD1 identical over 7 bases. CDR1 and CDR2 from the germline V gene are LNHNV and YYDKDF (reference sequence). The CDR3 runs to 12 residues. V was clipped by 5 bases and J by 5 bases; unmatched bases: 2. CDR3 DNA sequence: TGTGCCACCAGCCGACAGGGAACTGAAGCTTTCTTT. Amino acids: CATSRQGTEAFF.

This chain links TRBV11-2 with TRBJ1-2; possible D gene TRBD1, 5 bases. The CDR3 spans 15 residues. The germline V gene has CDR1 SGHAT and CDR2 FQNNGV. V shed 0 bases and J shed 8 bases, with 16 bases lying between them. The CDR3 DNA sequence: TGTGCCAGCAGCTTAGATCTGTGGGGGTGGGGAGGCTACACCTTC. Translation gives CASSLDLWGWGGYTF.

J is TRBJ1-2 and V is TRBV6-5, with D uncertain. V gave up 5 bases and J gave up 4 bases, with 11 bases separating them. CDR1 and CDR2 (germline): MNHEY, SVGAGI. This CDR3 comprises 13 residues. This chain's CDR3 is CASSRGPTYGYTF. In DNA form, the CDR3 reads TGTGCCAGCAGTCGAGGGCCGACCTATGGCTACACCTTC.

The DNA for the CDR3 is TGCGCCAGCAGCTTGAGTGGGGGCCACGAGCAGTACTTC. This encodes CASSLSGGHEQYF. The chain has TRBV5-1 and TRBJ2-7; D possibly corresponds to TRBD1 (6 bases). The CDR3 has 13 residues. Germline CDR1 reads SGHRS; CDR2 reads YFSETQ. Trimming stripped 1 base from V and 5 bases from J, with 10 bases between.

This sequence joins TRBV2 and TRBJ2-2; D is possibly TRBD2 (6 bases). The CDR3 has 13 amino acids. Trimming cost V 6 bases and J 3 bases, with 8 bases left between them. Germline lookup yields CDR1 SNHLY and CDR2 FYNNEI. CDR3 nucleotide sequence: TGTGCCAGCAGCCCGGGAGACACCGGGGAGCTGTTTTTT. The encoded protein is CASSPGDTGELFF.

This chain uses TRBV30 with TRBJ2-3, with TRBD2 as a possible D gene (5 bases). Germline CDR1 reads GTSNPN; CDR2 reads SVGIG (reference sequence). The CDR3 consists of 13 residues. The ends were cut back, 1 base at V and 5 bases at J, with 10 bases in the middle. CDR3 region: CAWSELVIDTQYF. DNA of the CDR3: TGTGCCTGGAGTGAACTAGTTATAGATACGCAGTATTTT.

The chain recombines TRBV29-1 with TRBJ2-5, with D uncertain. The V end was cut by 4 bases, the J end by 1 base, with 7 bases between. The germline CDR1 and CDR2 sequences are SQVTM and ANQGSEA. The CDR3 runs 12 residues. The CDR3 DNA follows: TGCAGCGTTGCCAGGTCCCAAGAGACCCAGTACTTC. Its translation: CSVARSQETQYF.